The T cell receptor (beta chain) under discussion was sequenced for a study of shared clonotypes between healthy human individuals. Study-wide findings and caveats: The researchers took only blood, and tissue repertoires probably look different.

Germline V gene sequence: CDR1 SGHTA, CDR2 FQGTGA. Losses at the gene ends were 5 bases for V and 8 bases for J; bases not matched to a gene: 7. The length of the CDR3 is 14 residues. It was across several immunoSEQ plates that each subset's genomic DNA was evenly split. Unsorted PBMC replicate PCRs used approximately 300 ng DNA, 25,000 to 35,000 T cell genomes. Libraries were prepared by immunoSEQ multiplex PCR; TCRdb keeps only in-frame clonotypes and omits some of them. The data hold fewer than 550,000 clones, with 60% to 80% observed a single time. Turning to this clone: What it binds is unknown.

The source material was PBMCs. This chain uses TRBV7-3 with TRBJ2-1, with 9 bases lining up with TRBD2. The source is a woman aged 40-49 years in good health. Some clones in this sample may be carry-over from other donors' samples. The CDR3 region has the DNA TGTGCCAGCAGCCCGGGACTAGCTAGTTATGAGCAGTTCTTC. This encodes CASSPGLASYEQFF.